The rows below give T cell receptor beta chains drawn from one sample of a study of cytomegalovirus exposure and HLA in healthy donors. Method: immunoSEQ multiplex PCR; TCRdb's copy keeps in-frame clones and lacks some. The sample includes about 160,000 clones, approximately 70% of them seen just once. Sequences were obtained from PBMCs. Receptors were obtained from a woman between 35 and 50 years old in good health and CMV-seropositive. Each CDR3 is given with its conserved first and last residue.

CDR3 | J | V
CASSAPQGHEQYF | TRBJ2-7 | TRBV9
CASSDRDRGLFRATEAFF | TRBJ1-1 | TRBV25-1
CASSQDSGGAHNEQFF | TRBJ2-1 | TRBV4-2
CASSLGRVAGAGTGELFF | TRBJ2-2 | TRBV5-1
CASSFRTVLLNTEAFF | TRBJ1-1 | TRBV7-8
CASSYPGSGNTIYF | TRBJ1-3 | TRBV6-6
CASSLRPGAANQPQHF | TRBJ1-5 | TRBV27
CASTAGLQETQYF | TRBJ2-5 | TRBV13
CASRHDSNYGYTF | TRBJ1-2 | TRBV6-5
CASDGTSSLADTQYF | TRBJ2-3 | TRBV2
CASRQLGRNQPQHF | TRBJ1-5 | TRBV28
CASSFGFTVQETQYF | TRBJ2-5 | TRBV19
CASSPNGKLRGNTIYF | TRBJ1-3 | TRBV18
CATSREAGAYEAFF | TRBJ1-1 | TRBV15
CASSTSGFAEAFF | TRBJ1-1 | TRBV19
CAISPDREYGYTF | TRBJ1-2 | TRBV10-3
CASSPSSGRHNEQFF | TRBJ2-1 | TRBV19
CASSEPGFYGNTIYF | TRBJ1-3 | TRBV5-8
CASSFAVSNQPQHF | TRBJ1-5 | TRBV19
CASSQDLTPFNEQFF | TRBJ2-1 | TRBV4-2
CASSVEGVSNQPQHF | TRBJ1-5 | TRBV9
CASSVSSSSYEQYF | TRBJ2-7 | TRBV9
CASSLEDLAPHPTGELFF | TRBJ2-2 | TRBV7-9
CASSNRALDTEAFF | TRBJ1-1 | TRBV28
CASSTGGARSTDTQYF | TRBJ2-3 | TRBV5-4
CASSLNPGQSNYGYTF | TRBJ1-2 | TRBV7-2
CASSYDGLAGDEQYF | TRBJ2-7 | TRBV6-6
CASSLTGLSYEQYF | NA | TRBV28